These 23 T cell receptor beta chains share one sample of origin, sequenced in a study of regulatory T cells in long-lasting Graves disease. Assembly of TCR beta libraries relied on iRepertoire HTBI primers together with Arm-PCR of CDR3 regions. TCRdb fed the multiplex PCR reads into MiXCR, producing one record per CDR3 protein. The sample lists hundreds of thousands of distinct CDR3 sequences, around 15% occurring once. Stated time point: newly diagnosed GD, antithyroid drugs for less than 3 months. Extracted RNA from PBMCs served as the source of the TCR library. The sample consisted of peripheral blood mononuclear cells (PBMCs), taken at new diagnosis, from a patient treated with antithyroid drugs. The source of these receptors is a female donor with Graves disease.

V usage is TRBV12-3 or TRBV12-4 and J usage is TRBJ2-7; D might be TRBD2 (5 bases). This CDR3 comprises 14 residues. The V end lost 3 bases, the J end lost 1 base, and 10 bases lay between the germline ends. DNA for the CDR3: TGTGCCAGCAGTTTCAGCCAGCGGTCCTACGAGCAGTACTTC. This sequence encodes CASSFSQRSYEQYF.

The table lists this clonotype with many counts. V usage is TRBV12-5 and J usage is TRBJ2-3; TRBD1 is a possible D gene (7 bases). CDR1 LGHNT and CDR2 FRNRAP come from the germline V gene. V lost 0 bases and J 3 bases, leaving 28 bases between the germline ends. The CDR3 covers 21 residues. CDR3 amino acids: CASGLVSRGLLAGRVTDTQYF. CDR3 nucleotide sequence: TGTGCTAGTGGTTTGGTATCGAGGGGGCTGCTGGCGGGAAGGGTAACAGATACGCAGTATTTT.

V usage is TRBV28 and J usage is TRBJ2-5; 8 bases line up with TRBD1. The germline gives CDR1 MDHEN, CDR2 SYDVKM. V shed 7 bases and J 3 bases; nucleotides not matched to a gene: 4. This CDR3 region has 13 residues. CDR3 DNA sequence: TGTGCCAGCACGGCAGGGGGCGAAGAGACCCAGTACTTC. Translated: CASTAGGEETQYF.

This clonotype was counted at least ten times. The J gene is TRBJ1-1, the V gene TRBV19; D might be TRBD1 (6 bases). Trimming took 4 bases from V and 1 from J, leaving 13 bases between them. Germline CDR1 is LNHDA and CDR2 is SQIVND (reference sequence). CDR3 size: 15 residues. The CDR3 loop reads CASSNNRVWNTEAFF. Written as DNA, the CDR3 is TGTGCCAGTAGTAACAACAGGGTTTGGAACACTGAAGCTTTCTTT.

This clonotype was seen ten or more times. V usage is TRBV10-3 and J usage is TRBJ1-1; TRBD1 matches at 7 bases. The CDR3 is made up of 12 amino acids. V lost 6 bases and J lost 4; bases outside the gene matches: 2. The germline V gene encodes CDR1 ENHRY and CDR2 SYGVKD. The CDR3 DNA is TGTGCCATCAGGGCAGGGGGCACTGAAGCTTTCTTT. It is translated as CAIRAGGTEAFF.

The table lists this clonotype with many counts. The chain couples TRBV7-3 to TRBJ1-2; 10 nucleotides align to TRBD1. Germline values: CDR1 SGHTA, CDR2 FQGTGA. This CDR3 has 15 residues. J was trimmed by 4 bases and V by 0 bases; bases with no gene match: 2. CDR3 residues: CASSLTGQGSYGYTF. The DNA for the CDR3 is TGTGCCAGCAGCTTAACGGGACAGGGGTCCTATGGCTACACCTTC.

This clonotype appeared many times. The V call is TRBV7-9, the J call TRBJ1-1; TRBD1 matches at 12 bases. The CDR3 sequence is 16 residues long. V dropped 5 bases and J dropped 5; count of bases not matched to a gene: 9. Germline CDR1 reads SEHNR; CDR2 reads FQNEAQ (reference sequence). This chain's CDR3 is CASSNRDRGQPTEAFF. CDR3 nucleotide sequence: TGTGCCAGCAGCAACCGGGACAGGGGGCAACCTACTGAAGCTTTCTTT.

This clonotype was counted between two and nine times. This rearrangement joins TRBV2 to TRBJ2-2; 12 bases are a match to TRBD2. Germline loops: CDR1 SNHLY, CDR2 FYNNEI. The CDR3 covers 16 residues. V trimming: 6 bases; J trimming: 5 bases; junction bases outside the gene matches: 7. CDR3 DNA sequence: TGTGCCAGCAGCCCCCTAGCGGGGGGGCTGACCGGGGAGCTGTTTTTT. The encoded protein is CASSPLAGGLTGELFF.

This clonotype was recorded at least ten times. The rearrangement joins TRBV9 to TRBJ2-5; TRBD1 aligns across 8 bases. The CDR3 contains 16 residues. Looked up from germline, CDR1 is SGDLS and CDR2 is YYNGEE. V gave up 4 bases and J gave up 0 bases; unmatched junction bases: 8. For the CDR3, the DNA is TGTGCCAGCAGCCATGGACAGGGACCTTACCAAGAGACCCAGTACTTC. It translates to CASSHGQGPYQETQYF. The variable domain in full, completed from reference TRBV9 and TRBJ2-5, reads DSGVTQTPKHLITATGQRVTLRCSPRSGDLSVYWYQQSLDQGLQFLIQYYNGEERAKGNILERFSAQQFPDLHSELNLSSLELGDSALYFCASSHGQGPYQETQYFGPGTRLLVL.

The table lists this clonotype with many counts. The J gene is TRBJ2-1, the V gene TRBV6-2 or TRBV6-3; the match to TRBD2 covers 11 bases. Germline CDR1 MNHEY, CDR2 SVGEGT. J gave up 4 bases and V 5 bases, and 16 bases lay outside the gene matches. The CDR3 has 19 residues. The DNA of the CDR3 is TGTGCCAGCAGTAGTAGCGGGAGGGCATTAAGCCGCTATTACAATGAGCAGTTCTTC. Translated, it gives CASSSSGRALSRYYNEQFF.

V and J are TRBV12-3 or TRBV12-4 and TRBJ1-4; 8 nucleotides align to TRBD1. The CDR3 loop spans 15 amino acids. The V and J ends lost 7 bases and 5 bases, in that order; junction bases with no gene match: 9. The CDR3 nucleotides read TGTGCCAGCACTTGGACAGGGCGGGGGAATGAAAAACTGTTTTTT. As protein: CASTWTGRGNEKLFF.

This clonotype showed up many times. The rearrangement links TRBV27 to TRBJ2-7, with D unclear. Trimming took off 5 bases at V and 2 bases at J, with 16 bases between the two ends. The CDR3 loop spans 15 amino acids. Germline V gene sequence: CDR1 MNHEY, CDR2 SMNVEV (reference sequence). In DNA form, the CDR3 reads TGTGCCAGCAGTCCCGACGTAGTACCGACCTACGAGCAGTACTTC. It encodes CASSPDVVPTYEQYF.

This clonotype was observed a handful of times. This chain uses TRBV12-3 or TRBV12-4 with TRBJ1-1, with D possibly TRBD1 on 6 matching bases. Trimming stripped 10 bases from V and 1 base from J, with 13 bases between. The CDR3 sequence is 13 residues long. The CDR3 DNA reads as TGTGCCACCCCTTCCAGGGGGAACACTGAAGCTTTCTTT. It specifies CATPSRGNTEAFF.

This clonotype has a single count. The chain carries TRBV6-2 or TRBV6-3 and TRBJ2-2, with a tentative D call TRBD2 (6 bases). Germline V lookup: CDR1 MNHEY, CDR2 SVGEGT. The V end was cut by 2 bases, the J end by 4 bases, with 23 bases between. The length of the CDR3 is 19 residues. The CDR3 coding sequence is TGTGCCAGCAGTTACCTTACGGGGCGGGCCTCCGGGGGCACCGGGGAGCTGTTTTTT. It is translated as CASSYLTGRASGGTGELFF.

Many counts were recorded for this clonotype. The genes are TRBV11-2 and TRBJ2-3, with D unresolved. The germline gives CDR1 SGHAT, CDR2 FQNNGV. V was trimmed by 2 bases and J by 0 bases, leaving 6 bases between them. The CDR3 is 14 residues long. The chain's CDR3 is CASSLRLSTDTQYF. The CDR3, as DNA: TGTGCCAGCAGCTTAAGGCTGAGCACAGATACGCAGTATTTT.

There are many counts of this clonotype. The J gene is TRBJ2-4, the V gene TRBV30; D gene ambiguous. The CDR3 has 13 residues. Germline-derived CDR1 and CDR2 are GTSNPN and SVGIG (reference sequence). Trimming left V 2 bases short and J 5 bases short, with 10 bases between. The chain's CDR3 is CAWSKGGENIQYF. The CDR3 DNA follows: TGTGCCTGGAGTAAGGGTGGGGAAAACATTCAGTACTTC.

This clonotype was found a few times. The chain links TRBV7-2 to TRBJ2-1, with TRBD1 matching over 8 bases. The CDR3 has 14 amino acids. Germline V gene data show CDR1 as SGHTA and CDR2 as FQGNSA. Unmatched junction bases numbered 6, after V lost 5 bases and J lost 6 bases. Here the CDR3 DNA reads TGTGCCAGCAGCGGGACAGGAGGAATCAATGAGCAGTTCTTC. Translating gives CASSGTGGINEQFF.

A single count supports this clonotype. The chain joins TRBV27 to TRBJ2-1; D uncertain. Germline lookup yields CDR1 MNHEY and CDR2 SMNVEV (reference sequence). The germline V and J ends were trimmed by 3 bases and 3 bases, with 9 bases remaining between them. This CDR3 has 14 amino acids. CDR3 sequence (DNA): TGTGCCAGCAGTTTTGACCGGCTCTACAATGAGCAGTTCTTC. This translates into CASSFDRLYNEQFF.

There are many counts of this clonotype. The rearrangement links TRBV12-3 or TRBV12-4 to TRBJ2-2; D gene uncertain. Between the trimmed V and J ends, which lost 5 bases and 4 bases, there was a span of 8 bases. The length of the CDR3 is 13 residues. CDR3 nucleotide sequence: TGTGCCAGCAGTCTACTTTCCACCGGGGAGCTGTTTTTT. It specifies CASSLLSTGELFF.

This clonotype came up many times. The V gene is TRBV12-3 or TRBV12-4, the J gene TRBJ2-2; TRBD1 matches at 8 bases. The CDR3 extends over 14 amino acids. V shed 7 bases and J 4 bases; nucleotides not matched to a gene: 5. The CDR3 nucleotides are TGTGCCAGCAAAAGGACAGGGTCCACCGGGGAGCTGTTTTTT. It codes for CASKRTGSTGELFF.

This clonotype has only a few counts. This sequence may be a read error, since a much larger clone differs from it by one base. The CDR3 does not end in the conserved phenylalanine or tryptophan, so this is likely a read error. The rearrangement joins TRBV12-5 to TRBJ2-4; no firm D call. The J call may be in error: the DNA end matches TRBJ2-5 better. The CDR3 extends over 13 amino acids. Germline loops: CDR1 LGHNT, CDR2 FRNRAP. CDR3 DNA: TGTGCTAGTGGTCTCAACGGTTGGGAGACCCAGTACTCC. Translating it yields CASGLNGWETQYS.

This clonotype was picked up many times. This chain connects TRBV12-3 or TRBV12-4 to TRBJ2-1, with 9 bases fitting TRBD1. V gave up 2 bases and J gave up 4 bases; unmatched junction bases: 3. The CDR3 has 15 amino acids. This chain's CDR3 is CASSLWGQGYNEQFF. The CDR3 nucleotides are TGTGCCAGCAGTTTATGGGGACAGGGATACAATGAGCAGTTCTTC.

V and J are TRBV15 and TRBJ2-3, with 12 bases aligning to TRBD1. This CDR3 has 16 amino acids. The V and J ends lost 8 bases and 5 bases, in that order; junction bases with no gene match: 11. CDR1 LNHNV and CDR2 YYDKDF come from the germline V gene (reference sequence). CDR3 DNA sequence: TGTGCCACCTACGCTCCGGGACAGGGGGCAGGAGATACGCAGTATTTT. Encoded protein: CATYAPGQGAGDTQYF.